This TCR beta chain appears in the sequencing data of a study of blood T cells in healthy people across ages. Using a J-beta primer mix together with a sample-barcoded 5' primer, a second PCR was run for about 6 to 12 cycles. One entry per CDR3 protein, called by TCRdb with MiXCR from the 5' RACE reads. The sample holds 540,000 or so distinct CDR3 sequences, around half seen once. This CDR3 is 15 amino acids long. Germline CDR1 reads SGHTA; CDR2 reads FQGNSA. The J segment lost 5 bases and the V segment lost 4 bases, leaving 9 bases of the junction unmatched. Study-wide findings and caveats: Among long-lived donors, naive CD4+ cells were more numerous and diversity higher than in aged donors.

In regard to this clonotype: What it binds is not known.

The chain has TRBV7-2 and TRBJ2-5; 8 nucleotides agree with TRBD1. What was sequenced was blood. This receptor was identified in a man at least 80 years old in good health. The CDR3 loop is CASSSEWTGIETQYF. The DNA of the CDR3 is TGTGCCAGCAGCTCCGAATGGACAGGGATCGAGACCCAGTACTTC.